A selection of T cell receptor beta chains follows, all from one sample in a study of T cells in Graves' hyperthyroidism and ophthalmopathy. From the multiplex PCR reads, TCRdb called clonotypes with MiXCR, one entry per CDR3 protein. The data contain approximately 640,000 distinct CDR3 sequences, 17% of them singletons. Material: blood. These TCRs come from a man in his forties or fifties with Graves' hyperthyroidism. Both conserved end residues are part of each CDR3. The order of the fields is D gene, V gene, J gene, clone size, CDR3 protein, CDR3 DNA. D genes are given only for firm matches. Clone size is stated in some rows and not others, as once, few, many or a class when expanded.

d_gene: .
v_gene: TRBV18
j_gene: TRBJ1-1
abundance: few
CDR3aa: CASGPKAEAFF
CDR3nt: TGTGCCAGCGGGCCGAAGGCTGAAGCTTTCTTT

d_gene: TRBD1
v_gene: TRBV13
j_gene: TRBJ1-2
abundance: .
CDR3aa: CASSPGDRVTYGYTF
CDR3nt: TGTGCCAGCAGCCCAGGAGACAGGGTGACCTATGGCTACACCTTC

d_gene: .
v_gene: TRBV18
j_gene: TRBJ1-1
abundance: few
CDR3aa: CASSPGTLQNTEAFF
CDR3nt: TGTGCCAGCTCACCAGGGACACTCCAGAACACTGAAGCTTTCTTT

d_gene: .
v_gene: TRBV2
j_gene: TRBJ2-3
abundance: many
CDR3aa: CASSEALPDTQYF
CDR3nt: TGTGCCAGCAGTGAAGCGCTGCCAGATACGCAGTATTTT

d_gene: .
v_gene: TRBV19
j_gene: TRBJ2-7
abundance: .
CDR3aa: CASSQNWQQYF
CDR3nt: TGTGCCAGTAGCCAGAACTGGCAGCAGTACTTC

d_gene: .
v_gene: TRBV2
j_gene: TRBJ2-5
abundance: .
CDR3aa: CASHASQETQYF
CDR3nt: TGTGCCAGCCATGCGAGTCAAGAGACCCAGTACTTC

d_gene: .
v_gene: TRBV2
j_gene: TRBJ1-5
abundance: many
CDR3aa: CASSVNRGRASNQPQHF
CDR3nt: TGTGCCAGCAGTGTAAATCGGGGCAGGGCTAGCAATCAGCCCCAGCATTTT

d_gene: TRBD2
v_gene: TRBV7-2
j_gene: TRBJ2-7
abundance: many
CDR3aa: CASSLGGTKEQQYF
CDR3nt: TGTGCCAGCAGCTTGGGCGGGACTAAAGAGCAGCAGTACTTC

d_gene: .
v_gene: TRBV9
j_gene: TRBJ1-4
abundance: once
CDR3aa: CASSSKIQGANEKLFF
CDR3nt: TGTGCCAGCAGCTCAAAGATCCAGGGAGCTAATGAAAAACTGTTTTTT

d_gene: .
v_gene: TRBV14
j_gene: TRBJ1-6
abundance: .
CDR3aa: CASSPAASSYNSPLHF
CDR3nt: TGTGCCAGCAGCCCAGCAGCGAGCTCCTATAATTCACCCCTCCACTTT

d_gene: TRBD1
v_gene: TRBV19
j_gene: TRBJ2-2
abundance: few
CDR3aa: CASSLGQGVRGELFF
CDR3nt: TGTGCCAGTAGTCTCGGACAGGGTGTAAGGGGGGAGCTGTTTTTT

d_gene: TRBD2
v_gene: TRBV20-1
j_gene: TRBJ2-1
abundance: few
CDR3aa: CSARGSSGRAYNEQFF
CDR3nt: TGCAGTGCTAGAGGGTCTAGCGGGAGGGCCTACAATGAGCAGTTCTTC

d_gene: .
v_gene: TRBV5-1
j_gene: TRBJ1-1
abundance: .
CDR3aa: CASSFNTDTEAFF
CDR3nt: TGCGCCAGCAGCTTCAACACCGACACTGAAGCTTTCTTT

d_gene: .
v_gene: TRBV28
j_gene: TRBJ1-4
abundance: few
CDR3aa: CAASGGANEKLFF
CDR3nt: TGTGCAGCCAGTGGGGGGGCTAATGAAAAACTGTTTTTT

d_gene: .
v_gene: TRBV7-2
j_gene: TRBJ2-7
abundance: few
CDR3aa: CASSSSHRDRDEQYF
CDR3nt: TGTGCCAGCAGCTCAAGCCACAGGGATAGGGACGAGCAGTACTTC

d_gene: .
v_gene: TRBV7-9
j_gene: TRBJ2-1
abundance: few
CDR3aa: CASSFEVYNEQFF
CDR3nt: TGTGCCAGCAGCTTTGAGGTCTACAATGAGCAGTTCTTC

d_gene: TRBD1
v_gene: TRBV28
j_gene: TRBJ2-3
abundance: many
CDR3aa: CASSLDLGTGLLDTQYF
CDR3nt: TGTGCCAGCAGTCTAGATCTGGGGACAGGGCTTTTGGATACGCAGTATTTT

d_gene: TRBD1
v_gene: TRBV19
j_gene: TRBJ2-1
abundance: few
CDR3aa: CASSDPGQLYNEQFF
CDR3nt: TGTGCCAGTAGTGATCCGGGACAGTTATACAATGAGCAGTTCTTC

d_gene: .
v_gene: TRBV5-4
j_gene: TRBJ2-7
abundance: .
CDR3aa: CASSPTPPSYEQYF
CDR3nt: TGTGCCAGCAGCCCGACCCCGCCGTCCTACGAGCAGTACTTC

d_gene: TRBD2
v_gene: TRBV13
j_gene: TRBJ2-1
abundance: few
CDR3aa: CASSLAGLALYNEQFF
CDR3nt: TGTGCCAGCAGCTTAGCGGGACTAGCGTTATACAATGAGCAGTTCTTC

d_gene: TRBD1
v_gene: TRBV6-4
j_gene: TRBJ2-1
abundance: .
CDR3aa: CASSDSIDRDHEQFF
CDR3nt: TGTGCCAGCAGTGACTCGATAGACAGGGACCATGAGCAGTTCTTC

d_gene: .
v_gene: TRBV5-1
j_gene: TRBJ2-7
abundance: many
CDR3aa: CASSLDTSMQEQYF
CDR3nt: TGCGCCAGCAGCTTGGATACGAGTATGCAGGAGCAGTACTTC

d_gene: TRBD2
v_gene: TRBV6-2/TRBV6-3
j_gene: TRBJ2-3
abundance: many
CDR3aa: CASSFQAGAKDTQYF
CDR3nt: TGTGCCAGCAGTTTCCAAGCGGGAGCGAAAGATACGCAGTATTTT

d_gene: .
v_gene: TRBV5-1
j_gene: TRBJ2-3
abundance: few
CDR3aa: CASSLAPGKADTQYF
CDR3nt: TGCGCCAGCAGCTTGGCCCCCGGGAAGGCAGATACGCAGTATTTT

d_gene: TRBD2
v_gene: TRBV7-3
j_gene: TRBJ2-7
abundance: many
CDR3aa: CASSSGTSSLDEQYF
CDR3nt: TGTGCCAGCAGCAGCGGGACTAGTAGCTTGGACGAGCAGTACTTC

d_gene: .
v_gene: TRBV7-2
j_gene: TRBJ2-1
abundance: few
CDR3aa: CASSLGGAVDNEQFF
CDR3nt: TGTGCCAGCAGCTTAGGTGGAGCGGTAGACAATGAGCAGTTCTTC

d_gene: TRBD1
v_gene: TRBV7-9
j_gene: TRBJ2-3
abundance: many
CDR3aa: CASSLSYGTGIPDTQYF
CDR3nt: TGTGCCAGCAGCTTATCTTACGGGACAGGAATCCCAGATACGCAGTATTTT

d_gene: TRBD2
v_gene: TRBV6-1
j_gene: TRBJ2-2
abundance: few
CDR3aa: CASRPPGTGRTGELFF
CDR3nt: TGTGCCAGCAGACCCCCCGGGACCGGGAGGACCGGGGAGCTGTTTTTT

d_gene: TRBD2
v_gene: TRBV29-1
j_gene: TRBJ2-1
abundance: many
CDR3aa: CSVLGTSGSERRSYNEQFF
CDR3nt: TGCAGCGTCCTAGGGACTAGCGGGAGTGAAAGACGGTCCTACAATGAGCAGTTCTTC

d_gene: TRBD1
v_gene: TRBV7-9
j_gene: TRBJ1-1
abundance: few
CDR3aa: CASSFGTGPYNTEAFF
CDR3nt: TGTGCCAGCAGCTTCGGGACAGGGCCTTATAACACTGAAGCTTTCTTT

d_gene: TRBD2
v_gene: TRBV5-6
j_gene: TRBJ2-2
abundance: .
CDR3aa: CASSVTSGKDGELFF
CDR3nt: TGTGCCAGCAGCGTGACTAGCGGGAAGGACGGGGAGCTGTTTTTT

d_gene: TRBD2
v_gene: TRBV2
j_gene: TRBJ2-7
abundance: .
CDR3aa: CASSTGLASYEQYF
CDR3nt: TGTGCCAGCAGCACGGGACTAGCCTCCTACGAGCAGTACTTC

d_gene: .
v_gene: TRBV3-1
j_gene: TRBJ1-4
abundance: many
CDR3aa: CASSHSGGADEKLFF
CDR3nt: TGTGCCAGCAGCCATTCAGGCGGGGCGGATGAAAAACTGTTTTTT

d_gene: .
v_gene: TRBV27
j_gene: TRBJ1-2
abundance: many
CDR3aa: CASSSTRANYGYTF
CDR3nt: TGTGCCAGCAGTTCCACCAGGGCTAACTATGGCTACACCTTC

d_gene: TRBD2
v_gene: TRBV29-1
j_gene: TRBJ2-7
abundance: .
CDR3aa: CSALAGGPYEQYF
CDR3nt: TGCAGCGCCCTAGCGGGAGGGCCTTACGAGCAGTACTTC

d_gene: .
v_gene: TRBV27
j_gene: TRBJ2-7
abundance: many
CDR3aa: CASNPQGRIYEQYF
CDR3nt: TGTGCCAGCAATCCCCAGGGGCGCATATACGAGCAGTACTTC

d_gene: .
v_gene: TRBV28
j_gene: TRBJ2-2
abundance: many
CDR3aa: CASSVQGYSADTGELFF
CDR3nt: TGTGCCAGCAGTGTTCAGGGCTATTCCGCGGACACCGGGGAGCTGTTTTTT

d_gene: .
v_gene: TRBV28
j_gene: TRBJ2-7
abundance: many
CDR3aa: CASSSTESFYYEQYF
CDR3nt: TGTGCCAGCAGTTCAACGGAGTCCTTTTACTACGAGCAGTACTTC

d_gene: TRBD1
v_gene: TRBV28
j_gene: TRBJ1-1
abundance: .
CDR3aa: CASSFGGRGQGNTEAFF
CDR3nt: TGTGCCAGCAGTTTTGGGGGCAGGGGGCAAGGAAACACTGAAGCTTTCTTT

d_gene: TRBD1
v_gene: TRBV9
j_gene: TRBJ1-1
abundance: few
CDR3aa: CASSVEGRGYTEAFF
CDR3nt: TGTGCCAGCAGCGTAGAGGGCAGGGGGTATACTGAAGCTTTCTTT

d_gene: TRBD2
v_gene: TRBV20-1
j_gene: TRBJ2-3
abundance: many
CDR3aa: CSAKLAGGSDTQYF
CDR3nt: TGCAGTGCTAAACTAGCGGGAGGATCAGATACGCAGTATTTT

d_gene: .
v_gene: TRBV28
j_gene: TRBJ2-5
abundance: many
CDR3aa: CASSGRTVGHEETQYF
CDR3nt: TGTGCCAGCAGCGGTCGGACAGTAGGTCATGAAGAGACCCAGTACTTC

d_gene: .
v_gene: TRBV24-1
j_gene: TRBJ1-1
abundance: many
CDR3aa: CATSDSGRPNTEAFF
CDR3nt: TGTGCCACCAGTGATTCGGGACGACCGAACACTGAAGCTTTCTTT

d_gene: .
v_gene: TRBV28
j_gene: TRBJ1-1
abundance: few
CDR3aa: CASRRAPPRAGANTEAFF
CDR3nt: TGTGCCAGCAGGCGGGCCCCCCCCCGAGCGGGGGCGAACACTGAAGCTTTCTTT

d_gene: TRBD2
v_gene: TRBV11-2
j_gene: TRBJ2-1
abundance: many
CDR3aa: CASSLGQLARLYNEQFF
CDR3nt: TGTGCCAGCAGCTTAGGGCAACTAGCGCGCCTTTACAATGAGCAGTTCTTC

d_gene: .
v_gene: TRBV5-6
j_gene: TRBJ2-4
abundance: once
CDR3aa: CASSLYLRINIQYF
CDR3nt: TGTGCCAGCAGCTTGTACTTAAGAATAAACATTCAGTACTTC

d_gene: .
v_gene: TRBV2
j_gene: TRBJ1-5
abundance: many
CDR3aa: CASSERRYSNQPQHF
CDR3nt: TGTGCCAGCAGTGAGAGACGCTATAGCAATCAGCCCCAGCATTTT